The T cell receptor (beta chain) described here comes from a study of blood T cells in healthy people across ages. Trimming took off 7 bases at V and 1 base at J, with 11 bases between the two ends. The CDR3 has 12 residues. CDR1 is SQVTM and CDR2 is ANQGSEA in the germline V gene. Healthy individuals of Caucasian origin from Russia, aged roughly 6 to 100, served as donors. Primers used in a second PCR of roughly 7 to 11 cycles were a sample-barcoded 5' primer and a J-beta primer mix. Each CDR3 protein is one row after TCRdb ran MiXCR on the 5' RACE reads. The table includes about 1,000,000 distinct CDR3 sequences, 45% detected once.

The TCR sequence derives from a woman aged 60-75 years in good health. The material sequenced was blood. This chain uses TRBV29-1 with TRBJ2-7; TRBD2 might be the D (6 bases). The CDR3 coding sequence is TGCAGCGGGGGGGAACAGTCCTACGAGCAGTACTTC. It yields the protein CSGGEQSYEQYF.